These 9 T cell receptor beta chains came from one sample sequenced in a study of T cell repertoires in urothelial bladder cancer. Clones were sequenced by immunoSEQ multiplex PCR, and TCRdb holds only the in-frame ones, with some missing. The data show about 6,600 clones, 71% seen once. Input material: tumor-infiltrating cells from bladder cancer. All receptors derive from a human donor with urothelial carcinoma.

Remarks on this clone: A read error may account for a junction end that differs from germline. The chain joins TRBV19 to TRBJ2-1, with D perhaps matching TRBD2 (5 bases). Per the germline V gene, CDR1 is LNHDA and CDR2 is SQIVND (reference sequence). The CDR3 totals 12 residues. This CDR3 is CASSITNWERFF. Here the CDR3 DNA reads TGTGCCAGTAGTATAACTAATTGGGAGCGGTTCTTC.

V and J are TRBV6-5 and TRBJ1-5; D is unclear. This CDR3 has 14 residues. From germline, CDR1 is MNHEY and CDR2 SVGAGI. V was pared by 0 bases and J by 0 bases, with 3 bases between. The CDR3 DNA sequence: TGTGCCAGCAGTTACTCAAGTAGCAATCAGCCCCAGCATTTT. The encoded protein is CASSYSSSNQPQHF.

V and J are TRBV2 and TRBJ2-5; TRBD2 might be the D (5 bases). The CDR3 runs to 13 residues. Germline assignment: CDR1 SNHLY and CDR2 FYNNEI. Trimming removed 4 bases from V and 4 bases from J, with 10 bases in between. The CDR3 nucleotides are TGTGCCAGCAGTGTTACTAGGATAGAGACCCAGTACTTC. Translation: CASSVTRIETQYF.

The V and J genes are TRBV6-6 and TRBJ2-3; 7 bases align to TRBD2. This CDR3 has 15 amino acids. The germline CDR1 and CDR2 sequences are MNHNY and SVGAGI (reference sequence). Losses at the gene ends were 4 bases for V and 2 bases for J; bases not matched to a gene: 6. The CDR3 spells CASSWGGSPTDTQYF. CDR3 DNA sequence: TGTGCCAGCAGTTGGGGGGGATCCCCCACAGATACGCAGTATTTT.

This clone was picked up one time. The V call is TRBV23-1, the J call TRBJ1-1; 8 nucleotides match TRBD1. TRBV23-1 is known as an ORF, though its function is uncertain. This CDR3 is built from 16 residues. V was pared by 2 bases and J by 1 base, with 6 bases of the junction left unmatched. DNA for the CDR3: TGCGCCAGCAGTCAACAGGGGGCGCCGGGGAACACTGAAGCTTTCTTT. This translates into CASSQQGAPGNTEAFF.

The chain is built from TRBV7-2 and TRBJ1-6; 11 bases agree with TRBD1. CDR3 length: 15 residues. V dropped 2 bases and J dropped 10; count of bases not matched to a gene: 4. Germline V gives CDR1 SGHTA, CDR2 FQGNSA. CDR3 sequence: CASSLRTGGGSPLHF. CDR3 nucleotides: TGTGCCAGCAGCTTAAGGACAGGGGGCGGGTCACCCCTCCACTTT.

J is TRBJ2-5 and V is TRBV18, with no clear D. CDR1 and CDR2 from the germline V gene are KGHSH and LQKENI. The ends were cut back, 4 bases at V and 3 bases at J, with 9 bases in the middle. This CDR3 has 13 residues. The CDR3 spells CASSRRPEETQYF. CDR3 nucleotides: TGTGCCAGCTCACGGCGACCCGAAGAGACCCAGTACTTC.

The chain joins TRBV19 to TRBJ1-5; 9 nucleotides agree with TRBD1. The V gene's germline CDR1 is LNHDA and CDR2 SQIVND (reference sequence). The length of the CDR3 is 17 residues. With V trimmed by 2 bases and J by 6 bases, 11 bases remained unmatched. DNA of the CDR3: TGTGCCAGTAGTATAACCACCGGGACAGGGACTACTCAGCCCCAGCATTTT. Its protein product is CASSITTGTGTTQPQHF.

The gene calls are TRBV6-5 and TRBJ1-6; TRBD1 is a possible D gene (5 bases). The CDR3 length is 12 residues. Trimming took off 6 bases at V and 12 bases at J, with 12 bases between the two ends. The germline V gene has CDR1 MNHEY and CDR2 SVGAGI. CDR3 nucleotides: TGTGCCAGCAGGCGACATACAGGACCCCTCCACTTT. Its translation: CASRRHTGPLHF.